The 5 T cell receptor beta chains listed next were all sequenced from one sample in a study of blood T cell repertoires in COVID-19. The method was immunoSEQ multiplex PCR; TCRdb's version includes in-frame clones alone and lacks a portion of them. The sample lists 150,000 to 200,000 clones; over 75% were seen once. Source material: peripheral blood. The source of these receptors is a man in his 70s with acute or convalescent COVID-19.

The genes are TRBV14 and TRBJ2-3; D ambiguous. Germline V gives CDR1 SGHDN, CDR2 FVKESK. Trimming shortened V by 4 bases and J by 0 bases, and 5 bases separated the two germline ends. The CDR3 has 13 amino acids. CDR3 in amino acids: CASSRLSTDTQYF. In DNA form, the CDR3 reads TGTGCCAGCAGCCGGCTCAGCACAGATACGCAGTATTTT.

The V gene is TRBV9, the J gene TRBJ1-2, with D maybe TRBD1 (5 bases). V gave up 4 bases and J gave up 2 bases, with 9 bases separating them. CDR1 SGDLS and CDR2 YYNGEE come from the germline V gene. This CDR3 is 13 amino acids long. CDR3 DNA sequence: TGTGCCAGCAGCCCCCAGGGAAACTATGGCTACACCTTC. Protein sequence: CASSPQGNYGYTF.

This chain links TRBV10-2 with TRBJ1-3; TRBD1 matches 10 bases. Germline V gives CDR1 WSHSY, CDR2 SAAADI. V lost 8 bases and J lost 8; bases outside the gene matches: 9. The CDR3 covers 14 residues. CDR3 protein: CASRNMDRGDTIYF. The CDR3 nucleotides read TGCGCCAGCCGTAATATGGACAGGGGGGACACCATATATTTT.

This rearrangement joins TRBV10-3 to TRBJ1-2, with 10 bases fitting TRBD1. Germline V CDR1 and CDR2: ENHRY, SYGVKD. V lost 5 bases to trimming and J lost 8 bases; unmatched junction nucleotides: 8. This CDR3 has 14 residues. CDR3 protein: CAISWLGQGNGYTF. The CDR3, as DNA: TGTGCCATCAGTTGGTTGGGACAGGGGAACGGCTACACCTTC.

The chain joins TRBV6-2 or TRBV6-3 to TRBJ1-1; D gene ambiguous. V was cut by 0 bases and J by 3 bases, with 14 bases left in between. The CDR3 consists of 16 residues. CDR1 and CDR2 from the germline V gene are MNHEY and SVGEGT. CDR3 nucleotide sequence: TGTGCCAGCAGTTACTCTTATGGGAAGGAGGACACTGAAGCTTTCTTT. Its translation is CASSYSYGKEDTEAFF.